The sample holds many counts of the clone carrying this T cell receptor (beta chain). Its target is unknown. A single record per CDR3 protein comes from TCRdb applying MiXCR to the 5' RACE reads. The sample carries about 310,000 distinct CDR3 sequences, roughly 3.5% recorded once. The data originate from a study of T cells after yellow fever vaccination. Study conclusions and caveats: Booster samples showed a return of most primary-vaccination clones (almost 97% CD4, over 70% CD8). Among all clonotypes, a small share was observed in both CD4 and CD8 compartments. Though weaker, the secondary response peaked faster, on day 5 versus 15.

The V gene's germline CDR1 is LGHNA and CDR2 YSLEER. After removal of 1 base from V and 1 base from J, the junction contained 1 base not matched to a gene. The CDR3 covers 15 residues. J is TRBJ2-3 and V is TRBV4-3, with 8 nucleotides matching TRBD1. Sample: PBMCs, taken on the day of the yellow fever booster vaccination. The receptor was isolated from a man younger than 35 who received the YFV17D yellow fever vaccine. The CDR3 nucleotides read TGCGCCAGCAGCCAAGGGGGACAGGGCACAGATACGCAGTATTTT. Protein: CASSQGGQGTDTQYF.